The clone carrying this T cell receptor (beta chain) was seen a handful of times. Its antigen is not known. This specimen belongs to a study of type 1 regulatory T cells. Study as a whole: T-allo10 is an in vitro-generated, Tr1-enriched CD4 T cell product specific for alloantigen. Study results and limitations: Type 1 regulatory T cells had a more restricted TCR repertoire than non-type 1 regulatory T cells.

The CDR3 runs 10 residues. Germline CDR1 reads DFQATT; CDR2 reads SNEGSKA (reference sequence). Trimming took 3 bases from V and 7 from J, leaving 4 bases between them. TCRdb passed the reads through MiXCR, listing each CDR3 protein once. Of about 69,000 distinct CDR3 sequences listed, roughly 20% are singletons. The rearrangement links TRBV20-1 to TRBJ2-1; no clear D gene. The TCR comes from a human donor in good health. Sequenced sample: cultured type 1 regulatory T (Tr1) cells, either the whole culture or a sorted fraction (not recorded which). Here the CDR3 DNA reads TGCAGTGCTAGTTTGAATGAGCAGTTCTTC. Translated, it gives CSASLNEQFF.